This T cell receptor beta chain was sequenced for a study of TIL therapy for anti-PD-1-resistant metastatic lung cancer. Study background: Patients had a median age of approximately 56 years (range 38-75). Tumors carried a median approximately 1.6 non-synonymous mutations per megabase.

This was the immunoSEQ v3 assay. TCRdb keeps only in-frame clones here, not all; method: immunoSEQ multiplex PCR. Of around 45,000 clones in the sample, 60% to 85% are singletons; the top ten hold less than 6.5%. This clone was seen a few times. Its antigen remains unidentified. General observations from the study: TIL cultures after expansion showed higher clonality and lower diversity than baseline tumor (median around 6% vs 30%).

Time point reported: pre-treatment sample, taken before nivolumab and TIL therapy. Tumor tissue came from excised metastases, mostly pleural nodules or supraclavicular lymph nodes. The CDR3 has 12 residues. CDR1 and CDR2 from the germline V gene are MNHEY and SVGAGI. Trimming left V 8 bases short and J 5 bases short, with 12 bases between. Sequences were derived from tumor tissue, sampled at baseline. J is TRBJ2-5 and V is TRBV6-5, with TRBD1 as a possible D gene (5 bases). The TCR sequence derives from a person between 25 and 80 years old with non-small cell lung cancer. CDR3 residues: CASYDPGETQYF. The CDR3 region has the DNA TGTGCCAGCTACGACCCAGGGGAGACCCAGTACTTC.